One and the same sample provided the 3 T cell receptor beta chains below, sequenced in a study of blood T cell repertoires in COVID-19. Sequencing used immunoSEQ multiplex PCR; TCRdb keeps in-frame clones, though not all of them. The table shows 230,000 or so clones, with about nine tenths occurring only once. The sample was PBMCs or T cells enriched from blood (not recorded which). The receptors originated from a woman in her thirties or forties with acute COVID-19.

The V and J genes are TRBV19 and TRBJ2-5; 7 positions agree with TRBD1. The junction had 9 bases not matched to a gene; V was cut back by 4 bases and J by 4 bases. Germline V gene lookup returns CDR1 LNHDA and CDR2 SQIVND (reference sequence). This CDR3 has 15 amino acids. The CDR3 coding sequence is TGTGCCAGTAGTAGACAGGGAAACCAGCGAGAGACCCAGTACTTC. It specifies CASSRQGNQRETQYF.

The V gene is TRBV3-1 (or the pseudogene TRBV3-2), the J gene TRBJ2-2, with D maybe TRBD1 (5 bases). The V gene lost 1 base and the J gene lost 4 bases, with 10 bases spanning the gap. The germline V gene encodes CDR1 LGHDT and CDR2 YNNKEL (reference sequence). This CDR3 is 15 amino acids long. The CDR3 nucleotides are TGTGCCAGCAGCCAAGTAGGGGTGGTCACCGGGGAGCTGTTTTTT. Translated: CASSQVGVVTGELFF.

This chain uses TRBV5-5 with TRBJ2-6, with D possibly matching TRBD1 (5 bases). V was cut by 3 bases and J by 2 bases, with 9 bases left in between. This CDR3 spans 15 amino acids. From germline, CDR1 is SGHKS and CDR2 YYEKEE (reference sequence). CDR3 region: CASSSKGAGANVLTF. The CDR3 nucleotides are TGTGCCAGCAGCTCTAAAGGGGCTGGGGCCAACGTCCTGACTTTC.